These 18 T cell receptor beta chains were sequenced from one sample in a study of blood T cell repertoires in COVID-19. Only in-frame clones appear in the TCRdb table, and some are missing; sequencing was by immunoSEQ multiplex PCR. Of around 110,000 clones in the sample, approximately 90% are singletons; the top ten hold approximately 1.9%. Sequencing used peripheral blood. These receptors all stem from a human donor with active COVID-19. The donor label of this sample is uncertain.

This clone is a singleton in its sample. This chain links TRBV7-2 with TRBJ2-5; 11 nucleotides agree with TRBD2. This CDR3 is built from 18 residues. Losses at the gene ends were 3 bases for V and 2 bases for J; bases not matched to a gene: 11. Germline CDR1 SGHTA, CDR2 FQGNSA. CDR3 region: CASSFLAGGLGLQETQYF. The CDR3 DNA sequence: TGTGCCAGCAGCTTCCTAGCGGGGGGCCTCGGGTTGCAAGAGACCCAGTACTTC.

The V gene is TRBV4-1, the J gene TRBJ2-5, with 8 bases aligning to TRBD2. Germline CDR1 is MGHRA and CDR2 is YSYEKL. This CDR3 has 17 amino acids. Trimming removed 1 base from V and 1 base from J; junction bases left unmatched: 8. The CDR3 loop reads CASSQVSVAGFQETQYF. The CDR3 DNA reads as TGCGCCAGCAGCCAAGTGTCGGTAGCGGGGTTCCAAGAGACCCAGTACTTC.

The chain combines TRBV28 with TRBJ1-6, with 9 nucleotides matching TRBD1. J was trimmed by 9 bases and V by 5 bases; bases with no gene match: 14. Germline-derived CDR1 and CDR2 are MDHEN and SYDVKM. CDR3 length: 17 amino acids. In DNA, the CDR3 is TGTGCCAGCAGTACGAATACAGGGGGCGGTGGGGCTTCACCCCTCCACTTT. It codes for CASSTNTGGGGASPLHF.

This rearrangement joins TRBV27 to TRBJ2-3; D is unresolved. CDR3 length: 13 residues. Germline loops: CDR1 MNHEY, CDR2 SMNVEV (reference sequence). V lost 2 bases and J 3 bases, leaving 6 bases between the germline ends. The CDR3: CASSLLLTDTQYF. In DNA form, the CDR3 reads TGTGCCAGCAGTTTACTACTAACAGATACGCAGTATTTT.

The genes are TRBV18 and TRBJ2-3, with 13 positions matching TRBD2. The CDR3 runs 18 residues. Germline V gene lookup returns CDR1 KGHSH and CDR2 LQKENI. V lost 4 bases to trimming and J lost 0 bases; unmatched junction nucleotides: 7. In nucleotides, the CDR3 is TGTGCCAGCTCACTTATCGGGACTAGCGGGGCGAGCACAGATACGCAGTATTTT. Protein sequence: CASSLIGTSGASTDTQYF.

The chain has TRBV24-1 and TRBJ1-2, with 9 bases lining up with TRBD1. The length of the CDR3 is 14 residues. The V and J ends lost 7 bases and 6 bases, in that order; junction bases with no gene match: 8. CDR1 is KGHDR, CDR2 SFDVKD, per germline. The chain's CDR3 is CATSAAGTGHGYTF. CDR3 coding DNA: TGTGCCACCAGCGCAGCCGGGACAGGGCATGGCTACACCTTC.

The chain has TRBV13 and TRBJ2-5, with 11 bases identical to TRBD2. The CDR3 spans 16 residues. CDR1 and CDR2 from the germline V gene are PRHDT and FYEKMQ (reference sequence). Unmatched junction bases numbered 6, after V lost 3 bases and J lost 3 bases. The CDR3 loop is CASSLPSGGQKETQYF. The CDR3 region has the DNA TGTGCCAGCAGCTTGCCTAGCGGGGGGCAAAAAGAGACCCAGTACTTC.

The V gene is TRBV7-8, the J gene TRBJ1-1; perhaps TRBD1 as D (6 bases). The V and J ends lost 5 bases and 3 bases respectively, with 16 bases between them. Germline CDR1 and CDR2: SGHVS and FQNEAQ. CDR3 length: 15 residues. The CDR3 is CASSRARQDHTEAFF. In nucleotides, the CDR3 is TGTGCCAGCAGCCGCGCCCGACAGGATCACACTGAAGCTTTCTTT.

This chain joins TRBV11-3 and TRBJ2-3; 7 bases are shared with TRBD1. There are 14 residues in the CDR3. The germline gives CDR1 SGHNT, CDR2 YENEEA. V lost 6 bases, J lost 5 bases, and 8 bases stayed unmatched. The DNA of the CDR3 is TGTGCCAGCAGTATACAGGGGTTCGGAGATACGCAGTATTTT. As protein: CASSIQGFGDTQYF. Full variable domain (rest looked up from reference TRBV11-3 and TRBJ2-3): EAGVVQSPRYKIIEKKQPVAFWCNPISGHNTLYWYLQNLGQGPELLIRYENEEAVDDSQLPKDRFSAERLKGVDSTLKIQPAELGDSAVYLCASSIQGFGDTQYFGPGTRLTVL.

The chain carries TRBV28 and TRBJ2-1, with TRBD1 identical over 9 bases. This CDR3 is 15 amino acids long. Germline values: CDR1 MDHEN, CDR2 SYDVKM. V lost 5 bases, J lost 5 bases, and 7 bases stayed unmatched. The CDR3 DNA reads as TGTGCCAGCAGTGGAGGGACAGGGCCAGACAATGAGCAGTTCTTC. Protein sequence: CASSGGTGPDNEQFF.

CDR3 sequence (DNA): TGTGCCAGCAGCCCAGGGGGATCTACGAACTATGGCTACACCTTC. Its translation is CASSPGGSTNYGYTF. The chain links TRBV5-4 to TRBJ1-2; 7 bases match TRBD1. CDR3 length: 15 amino acids. With V trimmed by 4 bases and J by 2 bases, 8 bases remained unmatched. Germline CDR1 is SGHNT and CDR2 is YYREEE (reference sequence).

The V gene is TRBV11-2, the J gene TRBJ1-2, with TRBD1 as a possible D gene (6 bases). The germline V gene has CDR1 SGHAT and CDR2 FQNNGV. The CDR3 runs 14 residues. The V end was cut by 0 bases, the J end by 4 bases, with 9 bases between. The CDR3 spells CASSLEWGPYGYTF. Here the CDR3 DNA reads TGTGCCAGCAGCTTAGAGTGGGGGCCCTATGGCTACACCTTC.

CDR3 sequence (DNA): TGTGCCAGCAGCGCGAACCGGGACAGGGGTTCGACTGAAGCTTTCTTT. This gives the protein CASSANRDRGSTEAFF. The rearrangement links TRBV7-9 to TRBJ1-1, with 10 bases lining up with TRBD1. Germline trimming cut 5 bases from V and 5 bases from J; bases unmatched to any gene: 11. The CDR3 covers 16 residues. Germline loops: CDR1 SEHNR, CDR2 FQNEAQ (reference sequence). The full variable domain, its missing parts supplied by reference TRBV7-9 and TRBJ1-1, is DTGVSQNPRHKITKRGQNVTFRCDPISEHNRLYWYRQTLGQGPEFLTYFQNEAQLEKSRLLSDRFSAERPKGSFSTLEIQRTEQGDSAMYLCASSANRDRGSTEAFFGQGTRLTVV.

The chain employs TRBV7-9 and TRBJ1-3, with D tentatively TRBD1 (5 bases). Germline CDR1 and CDR2: SEHNR and FQNEAQ (reference sequence). The CDR3 runs 13 residues. V dropped 10 bases and J dropped 0 bases, with 10 bases sitting between them. Here the CDR3 reads CATTDSSGNTIYF. CDR3 DNA: TGTGCCACCACCGACAGCTCTGGAAACACCATATATTTT.

The chain employs TRBV6-8 and TRBJ1-5; unclear D gene. V lost 4 bases to trimming and J lost 7 bases, with 23 bases between them. The CDR3 is 17 amino acids. The germline gives CDR1 MNHGY, CDR2 SAAAGT. The CDR3 nucleotides read TGTGCCAGCAGTTCCCACCCTAGGCCCGCCCCCCGGCAGCCCCAGCATTTT. It yields the protein CASSSHPRPAPRQPQHF.

This sequence joins TRBV4-3 and TRBJ1-1; no reliable D call. Trimming took 1 base from V and 0 from J, leaving 6 bases between them. CDR1 is LGHNA, CDR2 YSLEER, per germline. The CDR3 runs 14 residues. CDR3 sequence reads: CASSQVRVNTEAFF. Here the CDR3 DNA reads TGCGCCAGCAGCCAAGTGAGGGTGAACACTGAAGCTTTCTTT.

The rearrangement joins TRBV27 to TRBJ2-3, with 9 positions matching TRBD2. J was trimmed by 3 bases and V by 5 bases; bases with no gene match: 9. The CDR3 sequence is 16 residues long. Germline values: CDR1 MNHEY, CDR2 SMNVEV (reference sequence). This chain's CDR3 is CASSPEPREGTDTQYF. For the CDR3, the DNA is TGTGCCAGCAGTCCCGAGCCGCGGGAGGGGACAGATACGCAGTATTTT.

The V gene is TRBV5-1, the J gene TRBJ1-4; D unclear. The CDR3 extends over 12 amino acids. The V end lost 4 bases, the J end lost 3 bases, and 4 bases lay between the germline ends. The V gene's germline CDR1 is SGHRS and CDR2 YFSETQ. CDR3 bases: TGCGCCAGCAGCCCTTCTAATGAAAAACTGTTTTTT. Its translation is CASSPSNEKLFF.